This T cell receptor (beta chain) was obtained from a study of CD8+ T cells in alopecia areata. As for the study in general: Treatment comprised oral tofacitinib, 5 to 10 mg twice daily, in treated patients. Study-wide results and limits: Lesional scalp exceeded normal scalp in clonality, especially in alopecia totalis/universalis.

The trim removed 4 bases at V and 5 bases at J, leaving 6 bases unmatched. The V gene's germline CDR1 is MGHRA and CDR2 YSYEKL. This CDR3 comprises 16 residues. Extracted RNA was reverse transcribed into cDNA, the sequencing template. Some clones are missing from TCRdb's copy, which holds only in-frame ones; the method was immunoSEQ multiplex PCR. The sample lists some 150,000 clones, about 70% occurring once. Points on this clone: Antigen specificity is unknown.

Peripheral blood and lesional scalp punch biopsies came from alopecia areata patients. The V and J genes are TRBV4-1 and TRBJ2-3; 13 bases match TRBD2. The source material was CD8+ T cells sorted from blood, sampled at week 0. The TCR was taken from a human donor with alopecia areata. CDR3 sequence: CASSRTGLAGRDTQYF. CDR3 coding DNA: TGCGCCAGCAGCCGGACGGGACTAGCGGGGAGAGATACGCAGTATTTT.